This passage covers 23 T cell receptor beta chains from one sample sequenced in a study of shared clonotypes between healthy human individuals. Some clones are missing from TCRdb's copy, which holds only in-frame ones; the method was immunoSEQ multiplex PCR. This sample has about 460,000 clones; more than 70% occur once, and the top ten carry approximately 12%. The specimen sequenced was PBMCs. The receptors derive from a middle-aged woman in good health. Some clones in this sample may be carry-over from other donors' samples.

This clone is a singleton in its sample. A read error is the likely source, as a far larger clone sits one nucleotide away. Other nucleotide sequences in the sample specify the same CDR3. The V call is TRBV28, the J call TRBJ1-5, with D possibly TRBD1 on 5 matching bases. The CDR3 covers 16 residues. V was pared by 2 bases and J by 7 bases, with 18 bases between. Germline CDR1 reads MDHEN; CDR2 reads SYDVKM. The CDR3 sequence is CASSLAADSYNQPQHF. For the CDR3, the DNA is TGTGCCAGCAGTTTAGCCGCAGACAGCTACAACCAGCCCCAGCATTTT. Drawing the rest from reference TRBV28 and TRBJ1-5, the complete variable domain is DVKVTQSSRYLVKRTGEKVFLECVQDMDHENMFWYRQDPGLGLRLIYFSYDVKMKEKGDIPEGYSVSREKKERFSLILESASTNQTSMYLCASSLAADSYNQPQHFGDGTRLSIL.

The chain recombines TRBV5-6 with TRBJ2-1, with 7 bases matching TRBD2. The V and J ends lost 0 bases and 2 bases, in that order; junction bases with no gene match: 5. This CDR3 is built from 16 residues. Germline V lookup: CDR1 SGHDT, CDR2 YYEEEE. CDR3 residues: CASSLGLAAPYNEQFF. The CDR3 DNA reads as TGTGCCAGCAGCTTGGGGCTAGCGGCCCCCTACAATGAGCAGTTCTTC.

V is TRBV28 and J is TRBJ2-7, with 8 bases matching TRBD1. The trim removed 5 bases at V and 0 bases at J, leaving 6 bases unmatched. This CDR3 comprises 15 residues. The germline V gene encodes CDR1 MDHEN and CDR2 SYDVKM. CDR3 residues: CASSLGQGNSYEQYF. The CDR3 bases are TGTGCCAGCAGTCTAGGACAGGGAAACTCCTACGAGCAGTACTTC.

The rearrangement uses TRBV28 and TRBJ2-5; no clear D gene. V was shortened by 2 bases and J by 1 base, with 8 bases between the two germline ends. Germline V gene sequence: CDR1 MDHEN, CDR2 SYDVKM. The CDR3 is 14 amino acids. The DNA of the CDR3 is TGTGCCAGCAGTTTAAGTCTCCCCCAAGAGACCCAGTACTTC. As protein: CASSLSLPQETQYF. Combining the CDR3 with reference TRBV28 and TRBJ2-5 gives the whole variable domain DVKVTQSSRYLVKRTGEKVFLECVQDMDHENMFWYRQDPGLGLRLIYFSYDVKMKEKGDIPEGYSVSREKKERFSLILESASTNQTSMYLCASSLSLPQETQYFGPGTRLLVL.

The V call is TRBV18, the J call TRBJ2-5; no definite D call. This CDR3 has 13 residues. Germline lookup yields CDR1 KGHSH and CDR2 LQKENI. The germline V and J ends were trimmed by 3 bases and 2 bases, with 7 bases remaining between them. The CDR3 is CASSPVVQETQYF. The CDR3 DNA is TGTGCCAGCTCACCCGTCGTACAAGAGACCCAGTACTTC.

The chain combines TRBV5-4 with TRBJ1-2; weak D call: TRBD1 (6 bases). CDR1 and CDR2 from the germline V gene are SGHNT and YYREEE (reference sequence). There are 16 residues in the CDR3. Trimming removed 7 bases from V and 4 bases from J, with 23 bases in between. CDR3 DNA sequence: TGTGCCAGCCGAGCTTATGGGACACCTAAGGCCTATGGCTACACCTTC. Translation gives CASRAYGTPKAYGYTF.

About this clone itself: It may be a read error: a sequence one base away is much more abundant. The chain recombines TRBV29-1 with TRBJ2-7, with D unresolved. This CDR3 spans 13 amino acids. In germline, CDR1 is SQVTM, CDR2 ANQGSEA. For the CDR3, the DNA is TGCAGCGTTGGAACTCGGGCCCGCTACGAGCTGTACTTC. Translated: CSVGTRARYELYF.

This clone was detected only a few times. The genes are TRBV11-2 and TRBJ2-7, with D perhaps matching TRBD2 (5 bases). Germline values: CDR1 SGHAT, CDR2 FQNNGV. The CDR3 extends over 15 amino acids. V was shortened by 2 bases and J by 0 bases, with 11 bases between the two germline ends. The CDR3 reads CASSLPGVLSYEQYF. CDR3 bases: TGTGCCAGCAGCTTACCCGGGGTCCTCTCCTACGAGCAGTACTTC.

With regard to this clone: A read error is likely here: a far larger clone is one base away. The chain recombines TRBV19 with TRBJ1-1; 8 bases are a match to TRBD1. J lost 12 bases, V lost 5 bases, and 11 bases had no gene match. Germline assignment: CDR1 LNHDA and CDR2 SQIVND (reference sequence). The CDR3 loop spans 13 amino acids. DNA for the CDR3: TGTGCCAGTAGTCCCCAGGGGGCGAGTTTGACTTTCTTT. Amino acids: CASSPQGASLTFF.

Concerning this clone itself: It differs at one base from a far larger clone, so likely a read error. The chain employs TRBV20-1 and TRBJ2-1; no clear D gene. Germline V lookup: CDR1 DFQATT, CDR2 SNEGSKA (reference sequence). The length of the CDR3 is 10 residues. V was clipped by 4 bases and J by 9 bases, with 7 bases between them. CDR3 region: CSATSAEQFF. CDR3 DNA sequence: TGCAGTGCTACGAGCGCTGAGCAGTTCTTC.

The chain is built from TRBV4-1 and TRBJ2-3; 8 nucleotides match TRBD2. Germline values: CDR1 MGHRA, CDR2 YSYEKL. The CDR3 runs 17 residues. V dropped 0 bases and J dropped 4; count of bases not matched to a gene: 9. The CDR3 region is CASSQDKTASGSDTQYF. The DNA for the CDR3 is TGCGCCAGCAGCCAAGATAAAACGGCTAGCGGGTCAGATACGCAGTATTTT.

Remarks on this clone: This sequence is one base from a far larger clone and is likely a read error. Other DNA sequences in this specimen translate into the identical CDR3. This chain connects TRBV2 to TRBJ2-7; 11 nucleotides align to TRBD2. The CDR3 contains 15 residues. From germline, CDR1 is SNHLY and CDR2 FYNNEI. V dropped 10 bases and J dropped 1; count of bases not matched to a gene: 9. This CDR3 reads CATPGASGRSYEQYF. The CDR3 DNA reads TGTGCCACACCAGGGGCTAGCGGGAGGTCCTACGAGCAGTACTTC.

The chain has TRBV18 and TRBJ1-5, with a weak D call TRBD1 (5 bases). CDR1 is KGHSH, CDR2 LQKENI, per germline. V was clipped by 1 base and J by 2 bases, with 9 bases between them. The CDR3 has 15 residues. The CDR3 is CASSPLGGGNQPQHF. CDR3 sequence (DNA): TGTGCCAGCTCACCACTGGGAGGGGGCAATCAGCCCCAGCATTTT. The variable domain in full, with the rest retrieved from reference TRBV18 and TRBJ1-5, is NAGVMQNPRHLVRRRGQEARLRCSPMKGHSHVYWYRQLPEEGLKFMVYLQKENIIDESGMPKERFSAEFPKEGPSILRIQQVVRGDSAAYFCASSPLGGGNQPQHFGDGTRLSIL.

V usage is TRBV19 and J usage is TRBJ2-1; TRBD2 is a possible D gene (6 bases). Germline lookup yields CDR1 LNHDA and CDR2 SQIVND (reference sequence). The CDR3 loop spans 14 amino acids. V was shortened by 5 bases and J by 6 bases, with 14 bases between the two germline ends. The CDR3 reads CASSFSGDSNEQFF. The CDR3 coding sequence is TGTGCCAGTAGTTTCTCTGGGGACTCCAATGAGCAGTTCTTC.

Turning to this clone: An end of the junction differs from the germline gene, which may be a read error. The chain is built from TRBV7-7 and TRBJ2-1, with D possibly being TRBD2 (5 bases). CDR1 and CDR2 from the germline V gene are SSHAT and FNYEAQ (reference sequence). This CDR3 region has 14 residues. The CDR3 sequence is CASSPAGVGNEQFF. The CDR3 nucleotides are TGTGCTAGCAGCCCCGCGGGTGTAGGTAATGAGCAGTTCTTC.

Concerning this clone: A much larger clone lies a single base off, so this may be a read error. Other DNA sequences within the sample encode an identical CDR3. The chain links TRBV6-6 to TRBJ2-5; 10 nucleotides line up with TRBD2. The J call could be wrong; TRBJ2-7 is a better fit for the DNA end. The CDR3 is 15 amino acids. CDR1 is MNHNY and CDR2 is SVGAGI in the germline V gene (reference sequence). In DNA form, the CDR3 reads TGTGCCAGCAGTCCTAAACTAGCGGGGCTCTACGAGCAGTACTTC. Amino acids: CASSPKLAGLYEQYF.

The V and J genes are TRBV29-1 and TRBJ1-1; D gene uncertain. The V gene lost 7 bases and the J gene lost 0 bases, with 12 bases spanning the gap. Germline loops: CDR1 SQVTM, CDR2 ANQGSEA. The CDR3 runs to 13 residues. The CDR3 is CSASYGMNTEAFF. In DNA, the CDR3 is TGCAGCGCATCATACGGGATGAACACTGAAGCTTTCTTT.

The V and J genes are TRBV19 and TRBJ2-2, with TRBD2 as a possible D gene (6 bases). This CDR3 region has 14 residues. CDR1 LNHDA and CDR2 SQIVND come from the germline V gene (reference sequence). V was cut by 3 bases and J by 7 bases, with 12 bases left in between. CDR3 in DNA: TGTGCCAGTAGTATGGCGAGGGGACTCGGGGAGCTGTTTTTT. Protein product: CASSMARGLGELFF.

V is TRBV7-2 and J is TRBJ2-3; TRBD2 might be the D (6 bases). The CDR3 sequence is 15 residues long. CDR1 is SGHTA, CDR2 FQGNSA, per germline. The germline V and J ends were trimmed by 6 bases and 0 bases, with 13 bases remaining between them. The CDR3, as DNA: TGTGCCAGCAGTCCGTATCGGGGGAGCACAGATACGCAGTATTTT. The encoded protein is CASSPYRGSTDTQYF.

The chain has TRBV7-8 and TRBJ2-4; TRBD2 agrees at 8 bases. The germline V gene encodes CDR1 SGHVS and CDR2 FQNEAQ. The ends lost 4 bases at V and 0 bases at J; junction bases unmatched: 11. This CDR3 is built from 18 residues. The CDR3 DNA reads TGTGCCAGCAGCTCCACCCCCGGTAGCGGGGTAGCCAAAAACATTCAGTACTTC. Protein sequence: CASSSTPGSGVAKNIQYF.

V and J are TRBV28 and TRBJ2-7, with TRBD1 matching 9 bases. The length of the CDR3 is 13 residues. Germline V lookup: CDR1 MDHEN, CDR2 SYDVKM. CDR3 bases: TGTGCCAGCAGTGGCGGCGGGACAGGGACATCGACGGTC. It encodes CASSGGGTGTSTV.

The chain combines TRBV9 with TRBJ2-7, with TRBD1 matching over 9 bases. CDR3 length: 16 amino acids. Germline CDR1 and CDR2: SGDLS and YYNGEE. V lost 4 bases, J lost 3 bases, and 11 bases stayed unmatched. CDR3 DNA: TGTGCCAGCAGCAAAACGGGACAGGGTAATGACTACGAGCAGTACTTC. Its translation is CASSKTGQGNDYEQYF.

This clone was picked up a small number of times. The chain joins TRBV9 to TRBJ1-2, with D maybe TRBD1 (6 bases). CDR1 is SGDLS, CDR2 YYNGEE, per germline. The V end lost 3 bases, the J end lost 4 bases, and 13 bases lay between the germline ends. The CDR3 spans 14 residues. CDR3 protein: CASSEQGTTYGYTF. CDR3 coding DNA: TGTGCCAGCAGCGAACAGGGAACCACCTATGGCTACACCTTC.